The source of this TCR beta chain is a study of cytomegalovirus exposure and HLA in healthy donors. Study outcomes and limitations: With DRB1 most and HLA-C fewest, TCR association rates differed between HLA loci in a later analysis. An observed cluster of highly shared sequence variants was recorded as a likely sequencing artifact. Relative to the roughly 690-donor mean, N-insertions were reportedly fewer in an Asian-associated ancestry cluster in a later analysis.

On this clone: As yet, its antigen is unknown.

V gave up 3 bases and J gave up 6 bases; unmatched junction bases: 3. The CDR3 spans 14 residues. Germline CDR1 MGHDK, CDR2 SYGVNS. The PCR was carried out with 60 Vbeta primers and 13 Jbeta primers. This table comes from immunoSEQ multiplex PCR, and its TCRdb copy is limited to in-frame clones, with some not included. This sample has 150,000 to 200,000 clones, with about four fifths found just once. This TCR derives from a male donor in good health and CMV-seronegative. This chain connects TRBV25-1 to TRBJ2-2; 8 bases are shared with TRBD2. Sequenced input: PBMCs. DNA of the CDR3: TGTGCCAGCAGTGAGGTCGGGAGGGCCGGGGAGCTGTTTTTT. Translation gives CASSEVGRAGELFF.